The table lists the clone carrying this TCR beta chain with a few counts. Its antigen is as yet unknown. The V gene's germline CDR1 is KGHSH and CDR2 LQKENI. The CDR3 contains 17 residues. Trimming removed 3 bases from V and 2 bases from J; junction bases left unmatched: 8. This sample was taken from a study of cytomegalovirus exposure and HLA in healthy donors. Study-wide results and caveats: Associated with HLA alleles at 0.05 false discovery rate in a later analysis were 16,951 TCR beta sequences.

The PCR had 60 Vbeta and 13 Jbeta primers. Clones were read by immunoSEQ multiplex PCR, and TCRdb kept only the in-frame ones, dropping some. Counted here are about 170,000 clones, about 76% occurring once; the ten biggest clones make up 5.4%. The source of this sequence is a woman aged 18-29 years in good health and CMV-seropositive. The sample consisted of PBMCs. This chain connects TRBV18 to TRBJ2-3, with 10 nucleotides matching TRBD1. This CDR3 reads CASSPLGQGGPTDTQYF. As DNA, the CDR3 is TGTGCCAGCTCACCGCTTGGACAGGGGGGACCCACAGATACGCAGTATTTT.